This T cell receptor beta chain originates from a study of T cell clonality in common variable immunodeficiency. V lost 4 bases to trimming and J lost 2 bases, with 14 bases between them. The CDR3 sequence is 14 residues long. Germline CDR1 reads SQVTM; CDR2 reads ANQGSEA. This clone was recorded at least ten times. Its antigen remains unidentified. The read terminates 3 residues ahead of where the CDR3 ends, so the germline J gene completes it. TCRdb's copy holds only in-frame clones and misses some; the assay was immunoSEQ multiplex PCR. Sampling found about 60,000 clones, none seen once. Overall study results and limits: In common variable immunodeficiency, TCR beta chains reportedly carried fewer deletions and N-nucleotide insertions. Authors noted CVID clonality's cause needs subpopulation repertoire sequencing. Patient heterogeneity in the CVID cohort limited correlations between repertoire features and clinical complications.

Sequencing was carried out using peripheral blood mononuclear cells. The chain carries TRBV29-1 and TRBJ1-1, with D maybe TRBD1 (5 bases). This receptor was identified in a person aged 18 to 75 in good health. CDR3 DNA (partial): TGCAGCGTTGCTAACAGGAACTCTAACACTGAA. This encodes CSVANRNSNTE. The whole CDR3 sequence reads CSVANRNSNTEAFF.